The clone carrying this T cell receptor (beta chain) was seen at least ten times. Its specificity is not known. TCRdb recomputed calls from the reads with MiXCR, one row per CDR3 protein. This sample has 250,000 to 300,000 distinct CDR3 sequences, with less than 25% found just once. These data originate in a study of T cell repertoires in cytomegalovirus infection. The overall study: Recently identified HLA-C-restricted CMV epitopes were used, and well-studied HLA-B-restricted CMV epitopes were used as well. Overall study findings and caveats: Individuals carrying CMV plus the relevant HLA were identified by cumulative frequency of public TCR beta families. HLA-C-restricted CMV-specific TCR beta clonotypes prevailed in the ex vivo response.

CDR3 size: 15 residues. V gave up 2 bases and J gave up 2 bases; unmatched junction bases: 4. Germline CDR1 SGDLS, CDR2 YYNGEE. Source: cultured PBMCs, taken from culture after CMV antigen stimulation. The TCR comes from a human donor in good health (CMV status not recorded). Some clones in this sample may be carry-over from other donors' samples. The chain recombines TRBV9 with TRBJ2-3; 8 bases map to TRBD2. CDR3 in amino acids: CASSVEREYTDTQYF. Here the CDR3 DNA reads TGTGCCAGCAGCGTCGAGCGGGAGTACACAGATACGCAGTATTTT. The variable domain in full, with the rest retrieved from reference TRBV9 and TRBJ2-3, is DSGVTQTPKHLITATGQRVTLRCSPRSGDLSVYWYQQSLDQGLQFLIQYYNGEERAKGNILERFSAQQFPDLHSELNLSSLELGDSALYFCASSVEREYTDTQYFGPGTRLTVL.